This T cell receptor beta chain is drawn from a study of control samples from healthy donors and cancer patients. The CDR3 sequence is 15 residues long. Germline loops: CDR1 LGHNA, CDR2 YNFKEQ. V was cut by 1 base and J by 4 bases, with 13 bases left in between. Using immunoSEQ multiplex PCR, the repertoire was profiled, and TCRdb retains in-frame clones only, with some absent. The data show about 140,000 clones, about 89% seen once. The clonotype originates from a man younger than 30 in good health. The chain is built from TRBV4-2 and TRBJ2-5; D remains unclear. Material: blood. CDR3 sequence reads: CASSQGVDERETQYF. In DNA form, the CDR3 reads TGTGCCAGCAGCCAAGGGGTCGATGAGAGAGAGACCCAGTACTTC.